This T cell receptor (beta chain) came from a study of blood T cell repertoires in COVID-19. Study-wide background: Some COVID-19 samples were acute and others convalescent; all came from the United States, Italy and Spain. T cells, B-cell-depleted T cells, or PBMCs supplied cDNA or gDNA.

V was pared by 5 bases and J by 0 bases, with 9 bases of the junction left unmatched. Germline-derived CDR1 and CDR2 are LGHNA and YNFKEQ. This CDR3 has 19 amino acids. Here immunoSEQ multiplex PCR was the method, and the copy in TCRdb shows in-frame clones only, minus some. This sample has some 60,000 clones, with about 91% found just once. The material sequenced was peripheral blood. The chain combines TRBV4-2 with TRBJ2-1; TRBD2 matches at 14 bases. The source of this sequence is a man aged 60 to 75 with acute or convalescent COVID-19. CDR3 sequence (DNA): TGTGCCAGCAGCAAAACAACCGGGACTAGCGGGAGCTCCTACAATGAGCAGTTCTTC. Translating gives CASSKTTGTSGSSYNEQFF.